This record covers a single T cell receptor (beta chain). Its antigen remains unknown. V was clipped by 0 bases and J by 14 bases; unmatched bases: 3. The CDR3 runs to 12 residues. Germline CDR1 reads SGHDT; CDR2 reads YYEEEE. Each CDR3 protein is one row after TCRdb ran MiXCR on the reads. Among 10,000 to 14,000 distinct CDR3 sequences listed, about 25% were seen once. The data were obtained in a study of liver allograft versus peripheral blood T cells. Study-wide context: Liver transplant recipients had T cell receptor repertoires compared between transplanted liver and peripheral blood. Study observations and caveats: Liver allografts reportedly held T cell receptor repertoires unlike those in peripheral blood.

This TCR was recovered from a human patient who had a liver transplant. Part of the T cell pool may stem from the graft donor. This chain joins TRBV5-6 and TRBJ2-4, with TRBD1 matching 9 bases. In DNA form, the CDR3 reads TGTGCCAGCAGCTTGGGCGGGACAGGGAAGTACTTC. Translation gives CASSLGGTGKYF.